The T cell receptor beta chain under discussion was sequenced for a study of T cells after yellow fever vaccination. Study-wide points: The study noted that FACS-sorted repertoires could contain abundant clonotypes contaminating from the bulk population. Post-booster reappearance was seen for most primary-vaccination clones (nearly 97% CD4, around 91% CD8). Although the secondary response was weaker, it peaked faster, at day 5 versus 15.

With regard to this clonotype: The antigen is not known.

Production of TCR cDNA was by 5'RACE template switching, which also added a universal primer site and UMIs. TCRdb independently ran MiXCR on the 5' RACE reads; one entry per CDR3 protein. The profile shows 100,000 to 150,000 distinct CDR3 sequences, around 9.8% of them singletons. This TCR derives from a man aged 18 to 30 who received the YFV17D yellow fever vaccine. The sequencing here drew on CD8+ T cells sorted from PBMCs, taken on the day of the yellow fever booster vaccination.

The CDR3 DNA reads as TGCGCCAGCAGCCAACTGTTTGGCGGGGGGGCCTCTCCCAGAGATACGCAGTATTTT. This encodes CASSQLFGGGASPRDTQYF. The chain combines TRBV4-3 with TRBJ2-3; TRBD2 matches at 9 bases. V dropped 2 bases and J dropped 5; count of bases not matched to a gene: 17. The CDR3 extends over 19 amino acids. Looked up from germline, CDR1 is LGHNA and CDR2 is YSLEER.